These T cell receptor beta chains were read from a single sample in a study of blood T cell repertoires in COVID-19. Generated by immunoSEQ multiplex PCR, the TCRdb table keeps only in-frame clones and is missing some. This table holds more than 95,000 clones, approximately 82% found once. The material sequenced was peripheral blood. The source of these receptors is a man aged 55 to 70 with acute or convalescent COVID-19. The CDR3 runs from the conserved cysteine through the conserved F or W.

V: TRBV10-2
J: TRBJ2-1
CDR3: CASSSTSNEQFF

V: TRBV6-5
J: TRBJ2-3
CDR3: CAAPGLQSTDTQYF

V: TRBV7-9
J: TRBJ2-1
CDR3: CASSLERGREQFF

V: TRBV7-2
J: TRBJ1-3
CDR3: CASGQGLRNTIYF

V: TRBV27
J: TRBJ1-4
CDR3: CASSLRLGQGLRVGKLFF

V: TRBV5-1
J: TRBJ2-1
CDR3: CASSPSGGYEQFF

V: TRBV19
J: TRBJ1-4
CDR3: CASNYRGSEKLFF

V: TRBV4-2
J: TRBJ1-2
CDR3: CASSQGQGARGYTF

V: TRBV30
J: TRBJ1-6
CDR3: CAWNRYRGRNSPLHF

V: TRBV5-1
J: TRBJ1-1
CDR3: CASRQRPGQGGVSTEAFF

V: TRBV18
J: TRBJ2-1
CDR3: CASSRTSGGTYNEQFF

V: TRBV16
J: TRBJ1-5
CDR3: CASSATGYDQPQHF

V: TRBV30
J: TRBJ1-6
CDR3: CAWSVGTGSGSPLHF

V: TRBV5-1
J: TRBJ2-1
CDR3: CASAPGSSGRHTNEQFF

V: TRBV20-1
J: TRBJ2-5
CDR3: CSASRQETQYF

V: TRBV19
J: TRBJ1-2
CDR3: CASSTDRVTGYGYTF

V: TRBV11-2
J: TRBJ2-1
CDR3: CASSLGWSGSYNEQFF

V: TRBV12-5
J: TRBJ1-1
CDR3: CASGLERGLNTEAFF

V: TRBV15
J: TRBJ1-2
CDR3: CATSRDSQTYGYTF

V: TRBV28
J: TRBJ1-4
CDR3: CASSLRVKANEKLFF

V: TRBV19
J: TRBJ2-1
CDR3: CASREAGSYNEQFF

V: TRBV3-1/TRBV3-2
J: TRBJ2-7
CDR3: CASSQVRTGGSYEQYF

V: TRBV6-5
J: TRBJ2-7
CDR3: CASSPDRGKFYEQYF

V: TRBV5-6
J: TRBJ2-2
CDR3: CASSDTKFTGELFF

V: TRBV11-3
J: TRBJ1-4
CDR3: CASTAGDEKLFF

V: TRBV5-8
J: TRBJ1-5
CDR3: CASSLNRATNQPQHF

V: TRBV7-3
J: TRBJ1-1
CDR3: CASSSARGNTEAFF

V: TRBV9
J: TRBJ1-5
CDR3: CASSVGQGPVPQHF

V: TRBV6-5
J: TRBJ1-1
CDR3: CATTGVNTEAFF